Sequencing of this T cell receptor (beta chain) was carried out in a study of shared clonotypes between healthy human individuals (dated by TCRdb to 2018 to 2021). For the wider study: The cohort included a few men and two women between 18 and 49 years of age. For each donor, three plates each were used for CD4 naive and CD4 memory, two plates were used for CD8 naive, and one plate was used for CD8 memory. The study deeply sequenced blood TCR repertoires of about 5 healthy adults to estimate repertoire size and the extent of clonotype sharing between individuals. To increase sequencing depth and limit assay-specific biases, different laboratories used diverse techniques to prepare libraries and sequence TCR repertoires. Per donor, leukapheresis produced somewhere between about 0.8 and 9 billion PBMCs. The paper as a whole reports these results and caveats: Compared with non-shared clonotypes, the clonotypes found in all four sorted-subset donors had higher generation probabilities. Larger estimated clonotype richness was generally found for naive subsets than for memory subsets. Based on pairwise subsampling, the degree of clonotype sharing among donors was expected to be affected by sequencing depth. Even with the large sequencing depth, rarefaction of the sorted-subset datasets indicated that sequencing was incomplete. Sharing across four donors was observed for about 5% of naive CD4, 3% to 3.5% of naive CD8, 2% to 2.5% of memory CD4, and about 0.4% of memory CD8 clonotypes. Because the study included a small number of donors, the genetic and exposure-history diversity represented was limited. Sampling was restricted to blood, and TCR repertoires in tissues likely differ from the TCR repertoires found in blood.

The donors were healthy, HIV-negative adults who had no recently reported acute infections or vaccinations. Every donor was a Caucasian adult living in Nashville, Tennessee, USA. CD4+ T cells were enriched by magnetic negative selection; naive cells were then positively selected on CD45RA, and the negative fraction formed the memory subset. After blood collection by leukapheresis, PBMCs were isolated using Ficoll-Histopaque density gradient centrifugation and then cryopreserved in the vapor phase of liquid nitrogen. Analytical flow cytometry was used to check the purity and quantity of every magnetically sorted T cell population. From each sorted fraction, genomic DNA was isolated and quantified by UV absorbance on a Nanodrop 2000c. Using the deep immunoSEQ assay, multiplex PCR amplified TCR CDR3 regions from genomic DNA. For each cell subset, the extracted genomic DNA was distributed evenly across all wells of several immunoSEQ 96-well plates, and each plate served as one replicate. For sorted subsets, around 200 ng genomic DNA, equal to tens of thousands of T cell genomes, was loaded into each replicate PCR. Purified libraries were measured with a Qubit 3.0 fluorometer, size-checked on a Bioanalyzer 2100, and measured again with the KAPA Library Quantification kit. Every immunoSEQ 96-well plate was sequenced on a separate single-read 150-cycle Illumina NextSeq 550 flow cell. The study's processing was this. Because the immunoSEQ output held only junctional sequences and lacked quality scores, the filtering could not match the filtering applied to full-length reads. Sequences were annotated with PyIR, a Python wrapper for IgBLAST v1.9, using IMGT germline references to assign V/J genes and CDR3. Reads were filtered out if the reads had weak V/J assignments (E-value above 1e-6), no CDR3, stop codons, out-of-frame junctions, or ambiguous translated residues. A V3J clonotype was defined by an identical inferred V gene, J gene, and CDR3 amino acid sequence. To compute the percentage overlap between repertoires, the number of shared unique clonotypes was divided by the size of the smaller repertoire. Repertoire richness was assessed with RTK rarefaction, the Chao1 estimator, and Recon v2.1 estimates of unobserved clonotypes. For all TCRbeta clonotypes obtained by the gDNA method from a few donors, generation probabilities were computed with OLGA. The table comes from immuneACCESS by way of TCRdb, which keeps in-frame sequences with V and J called. Part of the clones is missing from these tables; in studies checked, under half for an unresolved V gene and the rest for unknown reasons. That table is the source of V, J and clone size, and D and trimming were worked out from the DNA. Recorded for this sample are under 2,500,000 clones; approximately 96% of them occurred a single time. Of the sample, approximately 0.13% falls within the top ten clones.

Inclusive of the bounding cysteine and phenylalanine, the CDR3 is 16 residues long. Only the CDR3 DNA stays, 48 bases, in frame from base 1. Via the germline V gene, CDR1 is SGHTA and CDR2 FQGNSA. Note on this clone: Its specific antigen is unknown. The junction differs from germline at one of its ends, possibly a read error.

This clonotype originated in a man aged 18 to 30 in good health. The specimen sequenced was naive CD4+ T cells sorted from blood. The sample's cell subset or site label, decoded: CD45RA+ positively selected. The chain uses TRBV7-2 and TRBJ1-2, and 7 bases in between align with TRBD1. The CDR3 is CASTLEGRGIGYGYTF. The DNA sequence is as follows: TGTGCCAGCACCTTAGAGGGCAGGGGGATAGGGTATGGCTACACCTTC.